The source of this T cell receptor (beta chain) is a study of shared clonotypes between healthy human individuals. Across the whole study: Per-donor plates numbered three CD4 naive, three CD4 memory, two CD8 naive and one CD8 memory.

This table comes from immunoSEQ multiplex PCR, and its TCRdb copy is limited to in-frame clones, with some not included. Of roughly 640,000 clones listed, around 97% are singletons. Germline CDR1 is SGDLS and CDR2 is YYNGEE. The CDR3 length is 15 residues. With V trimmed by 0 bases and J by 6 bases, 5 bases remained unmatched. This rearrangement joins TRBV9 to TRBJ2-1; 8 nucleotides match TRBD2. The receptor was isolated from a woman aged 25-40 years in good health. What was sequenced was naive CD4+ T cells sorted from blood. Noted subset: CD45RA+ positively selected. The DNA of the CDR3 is TGTGCCAGCAGCGTAGGAGCGGGAGCTGGCAATGAGCAGTTCTTC. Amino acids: CASSVGAGAGNEQFF. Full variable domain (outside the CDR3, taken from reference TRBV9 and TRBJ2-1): DSGVTQTPKHLITATGQRVTLRCSPRSGDLSVYWYQQSLDQGLQFLIQYYNGEERAKGNILERFSAQQFPDLHSELNLSSLELGDSALYFCASSVGAGAGNEQFFGPGTRLTVL.